This record looks at one T cell receptor beta chain sequence and its context. Just one base apart from a much larger clone, this may be a read error. The CDR3 covers 11 residues. Looked up from germline, CDR1 is SGHTA and CDR2 is FQGNSA. TCRdb independently ran MiXCR on the reads; one entry per CDR3 protein. The data show under 800,000 distinct CDR3 sequences, with 20% to 25% seen just once and approximately 8% held by the top ten. The sample originates from a study of T cell repertoires in cytomegalovirus infection. This TCR derives from a human donor in good health (CMV status not recorded). Some clones in this sample may be carry-over from other donors' samples. The sequencing sample was made of CD8+ T cells from PBMCs. The chain joins TRBV7-2 to TRBJ1-1; unclear D gene. CDR3 region: CANSSVPEAFF. In DNA form, the CDR3 reads TGTGCCAACAGCTCTGTCCCTGAAGCTTTCTTT.